Below are 5 T cell receptor beta chains sequenced from a single sample in a study of blood T cell repertoires in COVID-19 (dated by TCRdb to 2018 to 2020). Library method: the immunoSEQ multiplex PCR assay. This is the immuneACCESS table as TCRdb keeps it, with only in-frame sequences that have V and J called. A part of the clones is gone; compared with another copy, unresolved V genes explain less than half, and the rest is unexplained. The sample table contains over 150,000 clones; only one count was recorded for roughly 86% of them. The ten largest account for roughly 7% of the sample. Sequencing was performed on peripheral blood. These receptors came from a man aged 45-60 years with active or convalescent COVID-19.

The chain employs TRBV5-5 and TRBJ1-1, with D possibly TRBD1 on 6 matching bases. Germline loops: CDR1 SGHKS, CDR2 YYEKEE (reference sequence). The CDR3 is made up of 15 amino acids. Trimming cost V 0 bases and J 3 bases, with 12 bases left between them. The chain's CDR3 is CASSLVGGGDTEAFF. In nucleotides, the CDR3 is TGTGCCAGCAGCTTGGTAGGAGGGGGGGACACTGAAGCTTTCTTT.

The J gene is TRBJ2-7, the V gene TRBV4-1; D may be TRBD2 (5 bases). Per the germline V gene, CDR1 is MGHRA and CDR2 is YSYEKL. CDR3 size: 13 residues. The V end lost 0 bases, the J end lost 3 bases, and 6 bases lay between the germline ends. The CDR3 reads CASSQDGLYEQYF. The CDR3 DNA sequence: TGCGCCAGCAGCCAAGACGGACTCTACGAGCAGTACTTC.

This clone was recorded once. V gene TRBV9 combines with J gene TRBJ2-3; the match to TRBD1 covers 7 bases. The V gene end was trimmed by 0 bases and the J gene end by 2 bases; junction bases not matched to a gene: 3. This CDR3 comprises 15 residues. Germline CDR1 and CDR2: SGDLS and YYNGEE. The CDR3 coding sequence is TGTGCCAGCAGCGTAGGAGGGGGCAACACAGATACGCAGTATTTT. This gives the protein CASSVGGGNTDTQYF.

The rearrangement links TRBV20-1 to TRBJ2-7; TRBD1 agrees at 9 bases. CDR3 length: 14 amino acids. With 3 bases clipped from V and 3 bases from J, the junction kept 6 bases outside the gene matches. Germline V lookup: CDR1 DFQATT, CDR2 SNEGSKA (reference sequence). CDR3 nucleotides: TGCAGTGCTAGTGACGGGACAGGGCTCTACGAGCAGTACTTC. Its translation: CSASDGTGLYEQYF.

This clone has a single count. The chain carries TRBV4-1 and TRBJ2-7, with TRBD2 identical over 11 bases. CDR1 MGHRA and CDR2 YSYEKL come from the germline V gene. V shed 0 bases, J shed 3 bases, and the junction held 10 bases outside the gene matches. The CDR3 length is 18 residues. The CDR3 DNA reads TGCGCCAGCAGCCAAGAGACGTCGGGACTAGCGGCACGCTACGAGCAGTACTTC. Its translation is CASSQETSGLAARYEQYF.